A selection of T cell receptor beta chains follows, all from one sample in a study of T cell responses to AZD1222 COVID-19 vaccine. Method: immunoSEQ multiplex PCR; TCRdb's copy keeps in-frame clones and lacks some. The data contain 100,000 or so clones, 88% of them singletons. This material consisted of peripheral blood, taken on day 0 of AZD1222 vaccination. These receptors all come from an adult in good health. Both conserved end residues are trimmed from each CDR3. The D gene is left open where the match is weak.

cdr3_aa,v_call,j_call,cdr3_length,d_call
ASSEKGQGNSPLH,TRBV6-1,TRBJ1-6,13,.
ASSFAWGDTEAF,TRBV7-9,TRBJ1-1,12,.
ASSLGRTGANTDTQY,TRBV5-1,TRBJ2-3,15,TRBD1
ASSLGPRWFGNTIY,TRBV5-8,TRBJ1-3,14,.
ASSLGQGAEKLF,TRBV5-1,TRBJ1-4,12,TRBD1
ASSLYWGTGTSGEETQY,TRBV5-1,TRBJ2-5,17,TRBD2
ASIETPNNEQF,TRBV28,TRBJ2-1,11,.
ASSPLLTGLEASEQY,TRBV27,TRBJ2-7,15,TRBD2
ASSLGENYGYT,TRBV7-9,TRBJ1-2,11,.
ASSKGTSGTNEQF,TRBV28,TRBJ2-1,13,TRBD2
ASSYSDRSSGELF,TRBV6-6,TRBJ2-2,13,TRBD1
ASSLDRGHEQF,TRBV7-8,TRBJ2-1,11,TRBD1
ASSEQGEGTEAF,TRBV2,TRBJ1-1,12,.
ASSLRTSGSSYNEQF,TRBV3-1/TRBV3-2,TRBJ2-1,15,TRBD2
AISESKILTSGSMYEQY,TRBV10-3,TRBJ2-7,17,TRBD2
ASSSGTPNTEAF,TRBV7-8,TRBJ1-1,12,.
ASSQALAGGYEQY,TRBV4-1,TRBJ2-7,13,TRBD2
ASSLATGRVYEQY,TRBV5-6,TRBJ2-7,13,.
ASSIGLTEAF,TRBV19,TRBJ1-1,10,.
ASSPTWTDNSPLH,TRBV18,TRBJ1-6,13,.
ASSWLQGPQGYGYT,TRBV6-5,TRBJ1-2,14,.
ATSAPGTSYNEQF,TRBV24-1,TRBJ2-1,13,.
ASSLQDSNEKLF,TRBV5-1,TRBJ1-4,12,.
ASSVSVQETQY,TRBV9,TRBJ2-5,11,.
ASSLDRAGAGNTIY,TRBV11-3,TRBJ1-3,14,.
ASSLPGGDSPLH,TRBV7-8,TRBJ1-6,12,.
ASSFQGSYNEQF,TRBV28,TRBJ2-1,12,.
ASRLSRGRQSFGAYGYT,TRBV5-6,TRBJ1-2,17,.
ARSLARGGDYSNQPQH,TRBV5-3,TRBJ1-5,16,.
ASSVDRGNQPQH,TRBV4-2,TRBJ1-5,12,TRBD1
ASSLGPPGQFNEKLF,TRBV7-2,TRBJ1-4,15,TRBD1
ASSFLRQFEAF,TRBV21-1,TRBJ1-1,11,.
ASSRDRDRGQPQH,TRBV2,TRBJ1-5,13,TRBD1
ASSLTGTGGRDTEAF,TRBV5-1,TRBJ1-1,15,TRBD1
ASSYSGGDNEQF,TRBV6-5,TRBJ2-1,12,TRBD2
ASSQDSEQGTQH,TRBV3-1/TRBV3-2,TRBJ1-5,12,.
ASSLGAGDGNEQF,TRBV7-3,TRBJ2-1,13,TRBD2